This TCR beta chain was recovered during a study of early T cells in non-severe SARS-CoV-2 infection. The CDR3 sequence is 12 residues long. Per germline, CDR1 DFQATT and CDR2 SNEGSKA (reference sequence). The V end was cut by 0 bases, the J end by 6 bases, with 7 bases between. The protocol attached unique molecular identifiers to individual cDNA molecules. TCRdb reprocessed the 5' RACE reads with MiXCR, giving one entry per CDR3 protein. The table lists about 48,000 distinct CDR3 sequences, more than 6.5% of them singletons. Sequencing was carried out using whole blood. This sequence joins TRBV20-1 and TRBJ2-3; D unclear. The TCR was taken from an adult who was a healthcare worker with PCR-confirmed SARS-CoV-2 infection or an uninfected control (not recorded which). DNA for the CDR3: TGCAGTGCTAGAGAAATGCTGGATACGCAGTATTTT. Protein sequence: CSAREMLDTQYF.